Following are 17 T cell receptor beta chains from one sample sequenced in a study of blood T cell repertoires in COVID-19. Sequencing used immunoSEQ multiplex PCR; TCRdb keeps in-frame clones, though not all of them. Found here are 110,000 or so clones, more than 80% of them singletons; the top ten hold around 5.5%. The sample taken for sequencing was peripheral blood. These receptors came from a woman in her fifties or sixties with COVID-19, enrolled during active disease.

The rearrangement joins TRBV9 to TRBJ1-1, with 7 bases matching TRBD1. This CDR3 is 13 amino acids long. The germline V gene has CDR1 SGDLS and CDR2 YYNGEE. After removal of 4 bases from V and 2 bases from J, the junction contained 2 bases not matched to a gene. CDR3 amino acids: CASSRDSNTEAFF. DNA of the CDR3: TGTGCCAGCAGCAGGGACAGCAACACTGAAGCTTTCTTT.

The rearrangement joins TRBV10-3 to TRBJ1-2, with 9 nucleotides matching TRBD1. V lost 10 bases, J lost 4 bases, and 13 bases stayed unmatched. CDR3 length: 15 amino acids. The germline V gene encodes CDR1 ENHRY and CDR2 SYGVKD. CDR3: CATLRGTGPTYGYTF. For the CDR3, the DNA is TGTGCCACATTAAGAGGGACAGGGCCAACCTATGGCTACACCTTC.

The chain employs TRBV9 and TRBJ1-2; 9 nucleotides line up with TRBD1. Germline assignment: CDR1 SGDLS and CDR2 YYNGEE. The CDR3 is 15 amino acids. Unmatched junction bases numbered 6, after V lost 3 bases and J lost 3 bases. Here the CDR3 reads CASSATGGLHYGYTF. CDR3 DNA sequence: TGTGCCAGCAGCGCGACAGGGGGACTCCACTATGGCTACACCTTC. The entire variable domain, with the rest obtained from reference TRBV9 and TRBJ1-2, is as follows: DSGVTQTPKHLITATGQRVTLRCSPRSGDLSVYWYQQSLDQGLQFLIQYYNGEERAKGNILERFSAQQFPDLHSELNLSSLELGDSALYFCASSATGGLHYGYTFGSGTRLTVV.

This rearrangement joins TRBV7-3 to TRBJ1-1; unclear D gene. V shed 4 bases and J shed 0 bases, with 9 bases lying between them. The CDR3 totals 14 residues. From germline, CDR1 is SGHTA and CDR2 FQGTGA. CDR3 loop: CASSSGSLNTEAFF. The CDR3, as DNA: TGTGCCAGCAGCTCGGGATCATTGAACACTGAAGCTTTCTTT. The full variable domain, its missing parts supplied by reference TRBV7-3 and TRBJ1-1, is GAGVSQTPSNKVTEKGKYVELRCDPISGHTALYWYRQSLGQGPEFLIYFQGTGAADDSGLPNDRFFAVRPEGSVSTLKIQRTERGDSAVYLCASSSGSLNTEAFFGQGTRLTVV.

CDR3 sequence reads: CASSQVVFGGGGRKNTEAFF. The CDR3 coding sequence is TGCGCCAGCAGCCAAGTAGTATTCGGTGGGGGGGGGCGAAAGAACACTGAAGCTTTCTTT. The chain is built from TRBV4-3 and TRBJ1-1, with D tentatively TRBD1 (6 bases). V was shortened by 1 base and J by 1 base, with 25 bases between the two germline ends. Germline CDR1 LGHNA, CDR2 YSLEER. This CDR3 has 20 residues.

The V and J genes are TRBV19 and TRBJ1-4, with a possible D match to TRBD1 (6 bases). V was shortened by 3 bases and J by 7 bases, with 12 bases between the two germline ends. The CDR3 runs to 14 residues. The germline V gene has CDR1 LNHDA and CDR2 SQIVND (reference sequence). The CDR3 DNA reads TGTGCCAGTAGTATGGTACAGGGTGGTGAAAAACTGTTTTTT. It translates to CASSMVQGGEKLFF. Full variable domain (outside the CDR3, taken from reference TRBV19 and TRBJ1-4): DGGITQSPKYLFRKEGQNVTLSCEQNLNHDAMYWYRQDPGQGLRLIYYSQIVNDFQKGDIAEGYSVSREKKESFPLTVTSAQKNPTAFYLCASSMVQGGEKLFFGSGTQLSVL.

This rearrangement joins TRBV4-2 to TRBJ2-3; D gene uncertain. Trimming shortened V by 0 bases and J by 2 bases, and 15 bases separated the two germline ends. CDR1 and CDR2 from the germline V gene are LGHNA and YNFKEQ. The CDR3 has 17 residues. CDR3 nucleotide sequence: TGTGCCAGCAGCCAAGATCTCCCACTATCCCTCACAGATACGCAGTATTTT. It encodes CASSQDLPLSLTDTQYF.

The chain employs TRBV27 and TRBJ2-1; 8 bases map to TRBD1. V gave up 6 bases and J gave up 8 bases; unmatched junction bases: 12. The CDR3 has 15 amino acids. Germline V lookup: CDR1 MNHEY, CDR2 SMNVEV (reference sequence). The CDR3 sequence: CASRLGQAPMYEQFF. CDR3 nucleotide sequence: TGTGCCAGCAGGCTGGGACAGGCCCCGATGTATGAGCAGTTCTTC.

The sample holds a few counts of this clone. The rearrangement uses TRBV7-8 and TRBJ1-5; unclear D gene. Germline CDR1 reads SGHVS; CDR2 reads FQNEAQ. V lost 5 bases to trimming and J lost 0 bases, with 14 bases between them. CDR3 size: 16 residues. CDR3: CASSPERGYSNQPQHF. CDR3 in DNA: TGTGCCAGCAGCCCCGAGCGAGGATATAGCAATCAGCCCCAGCATTTT.

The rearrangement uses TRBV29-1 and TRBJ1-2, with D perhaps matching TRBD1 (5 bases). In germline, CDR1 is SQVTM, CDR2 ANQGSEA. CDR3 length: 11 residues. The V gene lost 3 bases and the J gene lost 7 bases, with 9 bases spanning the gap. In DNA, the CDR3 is TGCAGCGTTGAGAGACAGTTTGGCTACACCTTC. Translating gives CSVERQFGYTF.

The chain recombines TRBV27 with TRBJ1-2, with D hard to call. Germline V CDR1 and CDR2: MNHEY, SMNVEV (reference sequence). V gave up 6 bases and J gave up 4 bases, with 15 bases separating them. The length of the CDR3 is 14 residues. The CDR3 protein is CASSLLAGVYGYTF. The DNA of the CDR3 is TGTGCCAGCAGCCTTCTAGCCGGTGTCTATGGCTACACCTTC.

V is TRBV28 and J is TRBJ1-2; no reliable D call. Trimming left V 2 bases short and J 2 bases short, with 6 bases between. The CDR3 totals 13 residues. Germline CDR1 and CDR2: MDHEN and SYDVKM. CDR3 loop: CASSLHGNYGYTF. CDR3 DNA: TGTGCCAGCAGTTTACACGGGAACTATGGCTACACCTTC.

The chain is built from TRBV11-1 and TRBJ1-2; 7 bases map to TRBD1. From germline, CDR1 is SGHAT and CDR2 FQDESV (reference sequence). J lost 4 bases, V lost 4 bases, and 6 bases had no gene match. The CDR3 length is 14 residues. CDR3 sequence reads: CASSSSRDSYGYTF. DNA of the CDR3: TGTGCCAGCAGCTCTAGTCGGGACAGCTATGGCTACACCTTC.

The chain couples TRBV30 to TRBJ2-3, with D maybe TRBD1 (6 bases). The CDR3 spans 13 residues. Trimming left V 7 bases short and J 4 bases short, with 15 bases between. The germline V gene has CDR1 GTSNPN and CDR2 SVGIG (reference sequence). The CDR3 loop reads CALKTGYADTQYF. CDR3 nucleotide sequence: TGTGCCTTAAAGACAGGTTATGCAGATACGCAGTATTTT.

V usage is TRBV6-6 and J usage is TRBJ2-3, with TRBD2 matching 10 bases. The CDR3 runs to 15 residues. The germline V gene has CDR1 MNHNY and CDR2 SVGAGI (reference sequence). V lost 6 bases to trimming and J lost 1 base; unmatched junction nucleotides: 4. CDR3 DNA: TGTGCCAGCAGGTACCTAGCGGGGGGCACAGATACGCAGTATTTT. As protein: CASRYLAGGTDTQYF.

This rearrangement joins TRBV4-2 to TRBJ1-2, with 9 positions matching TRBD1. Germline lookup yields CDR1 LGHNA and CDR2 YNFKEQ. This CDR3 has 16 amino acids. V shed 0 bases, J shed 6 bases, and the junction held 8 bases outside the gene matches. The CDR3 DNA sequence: TGTGCCAGCAGCCAAGAGGGGGACAGGGCTGGGAATGGCTACACCTTC. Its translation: CASSQEGDRAGNGYTF.

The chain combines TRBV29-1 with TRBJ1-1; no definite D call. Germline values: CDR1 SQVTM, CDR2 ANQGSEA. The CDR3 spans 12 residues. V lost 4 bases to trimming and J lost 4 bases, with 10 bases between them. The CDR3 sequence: CSVVEGFTEAFF. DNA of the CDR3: TGCAGCGTTGTGGAGGGTTTCACTGAAGCTTTCTTT. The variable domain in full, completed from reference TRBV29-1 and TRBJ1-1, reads SAVISQKPSRDICQRGTSLTIQCQVDSQVTMMFWYRQQPGQSLTLIATANQGSEATYESGFVIDKFPISRPNLTFSTLTVSNMSPEDSSIYLCSVVEGFTEAFFGQGTRLTVV.